The 29 T cell receptor beta chains presented below share a single source sample, sequenced in a study of graft-versus-host responses after intestinal transplantation. TCRdb's table, derived via immunoSEQ multiplex PCR, lists solely in-frame clones and lacks some. The sample has 85,000 to 100,000 clones, 86% seen once; the top ten hold almost 1.5%. Sequencing was performed on PBMCs, taken 255 days after intestinal transplant. The receptor set was obtained from a human patient who received an intestinal transplant, so some T cells may come from the graft donor.

The chain combines TRBV11-2 with TRBJ2-5; no reliable D call. This CDR3 is 15 amino acids long. In germline, CDR1 is SGHAT, CDR2 FQNNGV. Trimming cost V 4 bases and J 4 bases, with 16 bases left between them. The CDR3 DNA reads as TGTGCCAGCAGCTCTAAGGCGTGGGTTTCAGAGACCCAGTACTTC. Translation: CASSSKAWVSETQYF.

The chain uses TRBV4-2 and TRBJ2-5; D tentatively reads TRBD1 or TRBD2 (5 bases each). The CDR3 runs 16 residues. The germline V gene encodes CDR1 LGHNA and CDR2 YNFKEQ. Trimming left V 1 base short and J 5 bases short, with 17 bases between. CDR3 DNA: TGTGCCAGCAGCCAAGCCAGGGTAGGGCCGGGGGAGACCCAGTACTTC. It yields the protein CASSQARVGPGETQYF.

V gene TRBV5-4 combines with J gene TRBJ2-2, with D possibly matching TRBD1 (6 bases). Looked up from germline, CDR1 is SGHNT and CDR2 is YYREEE (reference sequence). CDR3 length: 16 residues. V was cut by 4 bases and J by 2 bases, with 15 bases left in between. CDR3 nucleotide sequence: TGTGCCAGCAGCCAACCGACAGGATATAACACCGGGGAGCTGTTTTTT. Translating gives CASSQPTGYNTGELFF.

The chain joins TRBV6-1 to TRBJ1-5; D is ambiguous. The CDR3 covers 13 residues. V gave up 2 bases and J gave up 9 bases, with 11 bases separating them. The germline CDR1 and CDR2 sequences are MNHNS and SASEGT. The CDR3 here is CASSERERLPQHF. The CDR3 DNA sequence: TGTGCCAGCAGTGAACGGGAGCGGTTGCCCCAGCATTTT.

The chain has TRBV30 and TRBJ1-1; D call uncertain. Germline lookup yields CDR1 GTSNPN and CDR2 SVGIG (reference sequence). The CDR3 loop spans 13 amino acids. The germline V and J ends were trimmed by 0 bases and 7 bases, with 12 bases remaining between them. The CDR3 region has the DNA TGTGCCTGGAGTGTTCTTATCGGAGGTGAAGCTTTCTTT. The encoded protein is CAWSVLIGGEAFF. The full variable domain, rest sourced from reference TRBV30 and TRBJ1-1, is SQTIHQWPATLVQPVGSPLSLECTVEGTSNPNLYWYRQAAGRGLQLLFYSVGIGQISSEVPQNLSASRPQDRQFILSSKKLLLSDSGFYLCAWSVLIGGEAFFGQGTRLTVV.

This sequence joins TRBV7-3 and TRBJ2-4; possibly TRBD1 or TRBD2 for D (7 bases each). The CDR3 runs 15 residues. Trimming stripped 0 bases from V and 6 bases from J, with 12 bases between. Germline-derived CDR1 and CDR2 are SGHTA and FQGTGA. The CDR3 nucleotides are TGTGCCAGCAGCTTAACGGGAGGGGGCCCAAACATTCAGTACTTC. Amino acids: CASSLTGGGPNIQYF.

The CDR3 sequence: CASRWEGGAAGNTIYF. CDR3 bases: TGTGCCAGCAGGTGGGAGGGGGGAGCGGCTGGAAACACCATATATTTT. The chain links TRBV28 to TRBJ1-3; possibly TRBD1 for D (6 bases). Trimming left V 6 bases short and J 2 bases short, with 17 bases between. The CDR3 totals 16 residues. Germline CDR1 and CDR2: MDHEN and SYDVKM.

The genes are TRBV28 and TRBJ1-2; D is undetermined. The V end was cut by 6 bases, the J end by 0 bases, with 14 bases between. The CDR3 is made up of 15 amino acids. Germline V lookup: CDR1 MDHEN, CDR2 SYDVKM. CDR3 DNA sequence: TGTGCCAGCAGAACTGCAGTGGTGGCTAACTATGGCTACACCTTC. It codes for CASRTAVVANYGYTF.

The chain combines TRBV15 with TRBJ2-3; maybe TRBD2 (6 bases). The V and J ends lost 3 bases and 4 bases respectively, with 14 bases between them. This CDR3 is built from 15 residues. Germline CDR1 and CDR2: LNHNV and YYDKDF (reference sequence). The CDR3 region is CATSRSQRVADTQYF. CDR3 nucleotides: TGTGCCACCAGCAGGAGCCAGCGGGTAGCAGATACGCAGTATTTT.

J is TRBJ1-1 and V is TRBV5-1; tentatively, D is TRBD1 (6 bases). Germline assignment: CDR1 SGHRS and CDR2 YFSETQ. Between the trimmed V and J ends, which lost 0 bases and 1 base, there was a span of 16 bases. The CDR3 is made up of 17 amino acids. In nucleotides, the CDR3 is TGCGCCAGCAGCTTGGGTTATCCCGGGACACCGAACACTGAAGCTTTCTTT. It encodes CASSLGYPGTPNTEAFF.

The chain uses TRBV28 and TRBJ1-2; TRBD1 agrees at 7 bases. The CDR3 sequence is 16 residues long. CDR1 MDHEN and CDR2 SYDVKM come from the germline V gene. The V gene end was trimmed by 4 bases and the J gene end by 8 bases; junction bases not matched to a gene: 16. CDR3 protein: CASSSTGRDYTGGYTF. The DNA of the CDR3 is TGTGCCAGCAGTTCGACAGGGAGAGACTATACCGGGGGCTACACCTTC.

This clone has just one count. This chain uses TRBV28 with TRBJ1-2; D remains unclear. V gave up 5 bases and J gave up 4 bases, with 8 bases separating them. From germline, CDR1 is MDHEN and CDR2 SYDVKM. The CDR3 contains 12 residues. In DNA, the CDR3 is TGTGCCAGCAGTATGGCCCCCTATGGCTACACCTTC. Residues: CASSMAPYGYTF.

CDR3: CASSGLLAGENYEQYF. The CDR3, as DNA: TGTGCCAGCTCCGGACTCCTAGCGGGGGAAAATTACGAGCAGTACTTC. V usage is TRBV18 and J usage is TRBJ2-7; 10 bases map to TRBD2. The CDR3 runs to 16 residues. With V trimmed by 6 bases and J by 4 bases, 12 bases remained unmatched. In germline, CDR1 is KGHSH, CDR2 LQKENI.

This chain uses TRBV6-6 with TRBJ2-5, with no clear D. The V and J ends lost 4 bases and 4 bases respectively, with 19 bases between them. In germline, CDR1 is MNHNY, CDR2 SVGAGI (reference sequence). This CDR3 is 16 amino acids long. CDR3 coding DNA: TGTGCCAGCAGTTCCGTCGAAAGCTGGGATGGAGAGACCCAGTACTTC. Protein product: CASSSVESWDGETQYF.

The J gene is TRBJ1-1, the V gene TRBV4-2, with a possible D match to TRBD1 (5 bases). Germline V gives CDR1 LGHNA, CDR2 YNFKEQ. The CDR3 contains 12 residues. The V gene lost 4 bases and the J gene lost 7 bases, with 10 bases spanning the gap. The CDR3 DNA reads as TGTGCCAGCAGCCCTACAGGAAGTGAAGCTTTCTTT. Its translation is CASSPTGSEAFF.

J is TRBJ1-4 and V is TRBV27; no definite D call. This CDR3 is built from 14 residues. Trimming removed 7 bases at V and 3 bases at J, with 12 bases between. Germline V gene sequence: CDR1 MNHEY, CDR2 SMNVEV (reference sequence). The CDR3 nucleotides read TGTGCCAGCAAAACCTCTATGCCTAATGAAAAACTGTTTTTT. As protein: CASKTSMPNEKLFF.

The genes are TRBV30 and TRBJ1-3; D not resolved. The CDR3 sequence is 12 residues long. Trimming took 3 bases from V and 0 from J, leaving 3 bases between them. Germline loops: CDR1 GTSNPN, CDR2 SVGIG (reference sequence). The CDR3 here is CAWRHSGNTIYF. CDR3 DNA: TGTGCCTGGAGACACTCTGGAAACACCATATATTTT.

This chain uses TRBV5-6 with TRBJ2-5; no firm D call. The CDR3 sequence is 16 residues long. Germline CDR1 and CDR2: SGHDT and YYEEEE. V dropped 0 bases and J dropped 5 bases, with 17 bases sitting between them. CDR3 residues: CASSLGGQTRQETQYF. DNA of the CDR3: TGTGCCAGCAGCTTGGGAGGTCAGACGCGGCAGGAGACCCAGTACTTC.

This clone was recorded once. This chain connects TRBV11-2 to TRBJ1-3; no definite D call. Germline loops: CDR1 SGHAT, CDR2 FQNNGV. With 5 bases removed from V and 0 bases from J, the gap between germline ends came to 17 bases. The CDR3 is made up of 17 amino acids. CDR3 in amino acids: CASSTLYGSYSGNTIYF. The CDR3 region has the DNA TGTGCCAGCAGCACCCTTTACGGAAGTTACTCTGGAAACACCATATATTTT.

J is TRBJ2-3 and V is TRBV18; TRBD2 matches at 11 bases. J lost 2 bases, V lost 1 base, and 5 bases had no gene match. Germline V CDR1 and CDR2: KGHSH, LQKENI. CDR3 length: 17 amino acids. The CDR3 reads CASSPLTGLAATDTQYF. CDR3 DNA sequence: TGTGCCAGCTCACCACTCACGGGACTAGCGGCCACAGATACGCAGTATTTT.

Notes on this clone: Distinct nucleotide sequences in the sample also encode this CDR3. The CDR3 DNA is TGTGCCAGCAGCGTAGCGGCGAACACCGGGGAGCTGTTTTTT. Its protein is CASSVAANTGELFF. The chain links TRBV9 to TRBJ2-2; D remains unclear. The CDR3 runs 14 residues. The V gene's germline CDR1 is SGDLS and CDR2 YYNGEE. V shed 0 bases and J shed 0 bases, with 3 bases lying between them.

This chain uses TRBV6-6 with TRBJ1-2; 10 bases match TRBD1. Germline CDR1 and CDR2: MNHNY and SVGAGI (reference sequence). V lost 4 bases and J lost 4; bases outside the gene matches: 3. The CDR3 length is 14 residues. CDR3 sequence (DNA): TGTGCCAGCAGTTCGGACAGGGGGATCTATGGCTACACCTTC. Translating gives CASSSDRGIYGYTF.

The chain carries TRBV11-2 and TRBJ1-2, with D unresolved. CDR3 length: 14 residues. The V and J ends lost 0 bases and 8 bases respectively, with 13 bases between them. Per germline, CDR1 SGHAT and CDR2 FQNNGV. The DNA for the CDR3 is TGTGCCAGCAGCTTAGATCCCCAGTCTGGAGGCTACACCTTC. This gives the protein CASSLDPQSGGYTF. The full variable domain, its missing parts supplied by reference TRBV11-2 and TRBJ1-2, is EAGVAQSPRYKIIEKRQSVAFWCNPISGHATLYWYQQILGQGPKLLIQFQNNGVVDDSQLPKDRFSAERLKGVDSTLKIQPAKLEDSAVYLCASSLDPQSGGYTFGSGTRLTVV.

The chain carries TRBV14 and TRBJ2-1, with D perhaps TRBD1 or TRBD2 (5 bases each). CDR3 size: 15 residues. The germline V gene encodes CDR1 SGHDN and CDR2 FVKESK. V gave up 4 bases and J gave up 9 bases, with 19 bases separating them. The CDR3 here is CASSPLGVLAVEQFF. The CDR3 region has the DNA TGTGCCAGCAGCCCGCTGGGGGTTCTGGCGGTTGAGCAGTTCTTC.

The chain carries TRBV19 and TRBJ2-1; the D gene could be TRBD1 or TRBD2 (6 bases each). The CDR3 loop spans 16 amino acids. V lost 3 bases, J lost 14 bases, and 26 bases lay in between. The V gene's germline CDR1 is LNHDA and CDR2 SQIVND (reference sequence). The CDR3 loop reads CASSIGTKAGRKVKFF. CDR3 bases: TGTGCCAGTAGTATCGGGACAAAGGCGGGGCGCAAGGTAAAGTTCTTC.

This sequence joins TRBV29-1 and TRBJ2-1; D is perhaps TRBD2 (5 bases). Germline assignment: CDR1 SQVTM and CDR2 ANQGSEA. This CDR3 comprises 14 residues. Trimming pared 3 bases from V and 2 bases from J, leaving 11 bases between. CDR3 in DNA: TGCAGCGTTGAGATCCTAGCTGCCTACAATGAGCAGTTCTTC. Protein: CSVEILAAYNEQFF.

CDR3 loop: CASSLALAGPSDTDTQYF. In nucleotides, the CDR3 is TGTGCCAGCAGCTTGGCTCTAGCGGGCCCTTCAGACACAGATACGCAGTATTTT. This sequence joins TRBV5-4 and TRBJ2-3, with 8 bases matching TRBD2. With 0 bases clipped from V and 2 bases from J, the junction kept 11 bases outside the gene matches. This CDR3 contains 18 residues. The germline V gene has CDR1 SGHNT and CDR2 YYREEE (reference sequence).

As for this clone: One junction end does not reproduce the germline sequence, and a read error may be involved. This chain links TRBV5-1 with TRBJ1-5; D gene uncertain. Germline loops: CDR1 SGHRS, CDR2 YFSETQ. The CDR3 is 13 residues long. The DNA for the CDR3 is TGCACCAGCAGCTTGGCCGGGGATCAGCCCCAGCATTTT. Its protein product is CTSSLAGDQPQHF. The variable domain in full, with the rest retrieved from reference TRBV5-1 and TRBJ1-5, is KAGVTQTPRYLIKTRGQQVTLSCSPISGHRSVSWYQQTPGQGLQFLFEYFSETQRNKGNFPGRFSGRQFSNSRSEMNVSTLELGDSALYLCTSSLAGDQPQHFGDGTRLSIL.

The chain carries TRBV28 and TRBJ1-1, with 10 bases lining up with TRBD1. This CDR3 has 14 amino acids. V gave up 3 bases and J gave up 4 bases; unmatched junction bases: 2. From germline, CDR1 is MDHEN and CDR2 SYDVKM. CDR3 in DNA: TGTGCCAGCAGTTTGACAGGGGGCGGCACTGAAGCTTTCTTT. It yields the protein CASSLTGGGTEAFF. Full variable domain (missing parts from reference TRBV28 and TRBJ1-1): DVKVTQSSRYLVKRTGEKVFLECVQDMDHENMFWYRQDPGLGLRLIYFSYDVKMKEKGDIPEGYSVSREKKERFSLILESASTNQTSMYLCASSLTGGGTEAFFGQGTRLTVV.